The 32 T cell receptor beta chains reported below all come from one sample, sequenced in a study of CD8 T cells in Susac syndrome. Random hexamers served to reverse transcribe roughly 0.45 to 1 ug RNA. MiXCR was run by TCRdb on the immunoSEQ multiplex PCR reads, yielding one entry per CDR3 protein. This table has about 200,000 distinct CDR3 sequences, roughly 90% appearing once. The sequenced material came from CD4+ T cells from PBMCs. These receptors were taken from a human donor with Susac syndrome.

This rearrangement joins TRBV28 to TRBJ1-2, with 11 nucleotides matching TRBD1. The germline V gene encodes CDR1 MDHEN and CDR2 SYDVKM. V lost 5 bases to trimming and J lost 3 bases; unmatched junction nucleotides: 8. The CDR3 covers 16 residues. The CDR3 is CASSPPGTGGYYGYTF. In DNA, the CDR3 is TGTGCCAGCAGTCCGCCCGGGACAGGGGGGTACTATGGCTACACCTTC.

This rearrangement joins TRBV20-1 to TRBJ1-5; 11 bases are shared with TRBD1. CDR1 DFQATT and CDR2 SNEGSKA come from the germline V gene (reference sequence). This CDR3 is 12 amino acids long. After removal of 5 bases from V and 6 bases from J, the junction contained 0 bases not matched to a gene. Here the CDR3 reads CSAGTGGQPQHF. DNA for the CDR3: TGCAGTGCTGGGACAGGGGGTCAGCCCCAGCATTTT.

The V call is TRBV20-1, the J call TRBJ2-7, with 13 nucleotides matching TRBD2. Losses at the gene ends were 0 bases for V and 6 bases for J; bases not matched to a gene: 11. The CDR3 is 17 residues long. The germline CDR1 and CDR2 sequences are DFQATT and SNEGSKA (reference sequence). CDR3 coding DNA: TGCAGTGCTAGAGATCCTAGGACTAGCGGGAGAAGCGGCGAGCAGTACTTC. Translated: CSARDPRTSGRSGEQYF.

The chain links TRBV11-2 to TRBJ2-4; D might be TRBD2 (6 bases). V was pared by 3 bases and J by 5 bases, with 8 bases between. The CDR3 sequence is 13 residues long. The germline V gene has CDR1 SGHAT and CDR2 FQNNGV. CDR3 bases: TGTGCCAGCAGCTTTTCGGGGGAAAACATTCAGTACTTC. Translation: CASSFSGENIQYF.

The rearrangement uses TRBV18 and TRBJ1-2, with 9 nucleotides matching TRBD1. CDR1 KGHSH and CDR2 LQKENI come from the germline V gene. The J segment lost 6 bases and the V segment lost 6 bases, leaving 5 bases of the junction unmatched. This CDR3 has 13 amino acids. DNA for the CDR3: TGTGCCAGCTCCCCGGACAGGGGTGATGGCTACACCTTC. Protein: CASSPDRGDGYTF. Filled out from reference TRBV18 and TRBJ1-2, the complete variable domain reads NAGVMQNPRHLVRRRGQEARLRCSPMKGHSHVYWYRQLPEEGLKFMVYLQKENIIDESGMPKERFSAEFPKEGPSILRIQQVVRGDSAAYFCASSPDRGDGYTFGSGTRLTVV.

The V and J genes are TRBV3-1 and TRBJ2-3; the match to TRBD2 covers 15 bases. The germline CDR1 and CDR2 sequences are LGHDT and YNNKEL (reference sequence). This CDR3 region has 21 residues. With 4 bases clipped from V and 5 bases from J, the junction kept 19 bases outside the gene matches. In DNA, the CDR3 is TGTGCCAGCAGCCCGTTATCACCTCGGACTAGCGGGAGGGCCGGTAGAGATACGCAGTATTTT. This encodes CASSPLSPRTSGRAGRDTQYF.

The chain employs TRBV4-1 and TRBJ2-7, with D hard to call. The CDR3 consists of 17 residues. V lost 5 bases, J lost 0 bases, and 20 bases lay in between. From germline, CDR1 is MGHRA and CDR2 YSYEKL. The CDR3 here is CASSTERPDGYSYEQYF. CDR3 nucleotides: TGCGCCAGCAGCACCGAGAGACCGGACGGATACTCCTACGAGCAGTACTTC.

The chain links TRBV7-6 to TRBJ2-2; D gene unclear. The length of the CDR3 is 15 residues. The germline CDR1 and CDR2 sequences are SGHVS and FNYEAQ. Trimming pared 2 bases from V and 2 bases from J, leaving 9 bases between. The CDR3 loop reads CASSLSTVNTGELFF. CDR3 bases: TGTGCCAGCAGCTTATCTACGGTTAACACCGGGGAGCTGTTTTTT.

V is TRBV20-1 and J is TRBJ1-2; 8 bases map to TRBD1. CDR1 and CDR2 (germline): DFQATT, SNEGSKA (reference sequence). This CDR3 has 16 residues. With 2 bases clipped from V and 3 bases from J, the junction kept 11 bases outside the gene matches. The CDR3 sequence is CSARQTYGQGDYGYTF. For the CDR3, the DNA is TGCAGTGCTAGACAAACCTACGGACAGGGTGACTATGGCTACACCTTC.

The chain is built from TRBV9 and TRBJ1-5, with a possible D match to TRBD1 (6 bases). The CDR3 extends over 14 amino acids. Trimming stripped 0 bases from V and 6 bases from J, with 10 bases between. CDR1 and CDR2 from the germline V gene are SGDLS and YYNGEE. The CDR3 bases are TGTGCCAGCAGCGTAGGGACAGCGCTTCAGCCCCAGCATTTT. This codes for CASSVGTALQPQHF.

V and J are TRBV29-1 and TRBJ1-1, with D perhaps TRBD1 (5 bases). Germline V lookup: CDR1 SQVTM, CDR2 ANQGSEA. The CDR3 has 14 amino acids. With 7 bases removed from V and 3 bases from J, the gap between germline ends came to 18 bases. The CDR3 reads CSARRGEMDTEAFF. CDR3 bases: TGCAGCGCCAGACGAGGGGAGATGGACACTGAAGCTTTCTTT.

This clonotype was seen a single time. V and J are TRBV18 and TRBJ1-2; the D gene is possibly TRBD1 (5 bases). Between the trimmed V and J ends, which lost 4 bases and 2 bases, there was a span of 11 bases. Per the germline V gene, CDR1 is KGHSH and CDR2 is LQKENI. CDR3 length: 14 amino acids. DNA for the CDR3: TGTGCCAGCTCACTCTCACAGGAGAACTATGGCTACACCTTC. Its protein product is CASSLSQENYGYTF.

This chain joins TRBV4-1 and TRBJ2-2; 8 nucleotides line up with TRBD1. The CDR3 consists of 16 residues. V lost 4 bases to trimming and J lost 3 bases; unmatched junction nucleotides: 7. The V gene's germline CDR1 is MGHRA and CDR2 YSYEKL. The CDR3 spells CASSRLQQGDTGELFF. The CDR3 coding sequence is TGCGCCAGCAGCCGACTTCAACAGGGGGACACCGGGGAGCTGTTTTTT.

This chain links TRBV20-1 with TRBJ2-1; the match to TRBD2 covers 7 bases. This CDR3 region has 16 residues. V was clipped by 5 bases and J by 4 bases; unmatched bases: 14. Germline V lookup: CDR1 DFQATT, CDR2 SNEGSKA (reference sequence). CDR3 loop: CSAPPRYGAGYNEQFF. CDR3 sequence (DNA): TGCAGTGCTCCCCCCCGGTACGGAGCGGGATACAATGAGCAGTTCTTC.

The chain carries TRBV20-1 and TRBJ1-2, with unresolved D. Germline V gene lookup returns CDR1 DFQATT and CDR2 SNEGSKA (reference sequence). V shed 6 bases and J shed 4 bases, with 15 bases lying between them. CDR3 length: 13 residues. The CDR3 loop reads CSATWGTLYGYTF. The CDR3 bases are TGCAGTGCCACTTGGGGAACTCTCTATGGCTACACCTTC.

The V and J genes are TRBV5-1 and TRBJ2-1; 7 nucleotides line up with TRBD2. Germline V CDR1 and CDR2: SGHRS, YFSETQ. The CDR3 covers 13 residues. With 4 bases clipped from V and 6 bases from J, the junction kept 4 bases outside the gene matches. The DNA of the CDR3 is TGCGCCAGCAGCCCGCGGACTAGCAATGAGCAGTTCTTC. It yields the protein CASSPRTSNEQFF.

The chain carries TRBV19 and TRBJ1-5; D possibly corresponds to TRBD1 (6 bases). Germline loops: CDR1 LNHDA, CDR2 SQIVND (reference sequence). V gave up 6 bases and J gave up 4 bases, with 10 bases separating them. CDR3 length: 13 amino acids. The CDR3 loop reads CASRLDSNQPQHF. The CDR3 DNA sequence: TGTGCCAGTAGACTGGACAGTAATCAGCCCCAGCATTTT.

This chain connects TRBV6-1 to TRBJ1-5; 10 positions agree with TRBD1. J was trimmed by 7 bases and V by 6 bases; bases with no gene match: 9. This CDR3 has 15 residues. Per germline, CDR1 MNHNS and CDR2 SASEGT. In DNA form, the CDR3 reads TGTGCCAGCAGCTTAGGGACAGGGGCATCGCAGCCCCAGCATTTT. Amino acids: CASSLGTGASQPQHF.

The rearrangement joins TRBV9 to TRBJ1-2, with TRBD1 matching over 9 bases. CDR3 length equals 18 residues. V lost 2 bases to trimming and J lost 0 bases; unmatched junction nucleotides: 11. CDR1 and CDR2 (germline): SGDLS, YYNGEE. CDR3 nucleotide sequence: TGTGCCAGCAGCGTTGCGACAGGGGGGCTCCTAACTAACTATGGCTACACCTTC. Protein product: CASSVATGGLLTNYGYTF. Complete variable domain (other parts from reference TRBV9 and TRBJ1-2): DSGVTQTPKHLITATGQRVTLRCSPRSGDLSVYWYQQSLDQGLQFLIQYYNGEERAKGNILERFSAQQFPDLHSELNLSSLELGDSALYFCASSVATGGLLTNYGYTFGSGTRLTVV.

The chain is built from TRBV20-1 and TRBJ2-5, with 7 nucleotides matching TRBD1. This CDR3 is 15 amino acids long. Trimming cost V 6 bases and J 3 bases; bases outside gene matches: 13. Germline-derived CDR1 and CDR2 are DFQATT and SNEGSKA (reference sequence). The CDR3 nucleotides are TGCAGTGCCCCGATTCCGGGACAGCGCAAAGAGACCCAGTACTTC. Translation gives CSAPIPGQRKETQYF.

The chain joins TRBV6-6 to TRBJ1-1; D is possibly TRBD1 (5 bases). V was pared by 4 bases and J by 4 bases, with 19 bases between. The CDR3 has 16 amino acids. Germline assignment: CDR1 MNHNY and CDR2 SVGAGI (reference sequence). CDR3 loop: CASSSYYRGTATEAFF. CDR3 coding DNA: TGTGCCAGCAGTTCATATTACCGGGGGACTGCCACTGAAGCTTTCTTT.

This chain uses TRBV6-6 with TRBJ2-7, with 12 positions matching TRBD2. CDR1 and CDR2 (germline): MNHNY, SVGAGI (reference sequence). The CDR3 contains 14 residues. With V trimmed by 7 bases and J by 1 base, 2 bases remained unmatched. CDR3 bases: TGTGCCAGCAACGGACTAGCGGGGTCCTACGAGCAGTACTTC. Protein: CASNGLAGSYEQYF.

The chain recombines TRBV19 with TRBJ2-7; TRBD2 agrees at 9 bases. CDR1 LNHDA and CDR2 SQIVND come from the germline V gene (reference sequence). This CDR3 region has 15 residues. V dropped 5 bases and J dropped 3; count of bases not matched to a gene: 8. DNA of the CDR3: TGTGCCAGTAGTTCTTCGGCTAGCGGGGACTACGAGCAGTACTTC. Its protein is CASSSSASGDYEQYF. Combining the CDR3 with reference TRBV19 and TRBJ2-7 gives the whole variable domain DGGITQSPKYLFRKEGQNVTLSCEQNLNHDAMYWYRQDPGQGLRLIYYSQIVNDFQKGDIAEGYSVSREKKESFPLTVTSAQKNPTAFYLCASSSSASGDYEQYFGPGTRLTVT.

The rearrangement joins TRBV15 to TRBJ1-3, with TRBD1 matching 8 bases. After removal of 2 bases from V and 6 bases from J, the junction contained 9 bases not matched to a gene. This CDR3 spans 16 amino acids. CDR1 and CDR2 (germline): LNHNV, YYDKDF (reference sequence). This chain's CDR3 is CATSRKGQVHENTIYF. The CDR3 nucleotides read TGTGCCACCAGCAGAAAGGGACAGGTACATGAAAACACCATATATTTT.

This chain connects TRBV16 to TRBJ2-3, with 11 bases lining up with TRBD2. Germline V gene data show CDR1 as KGHSY and CDR2 as FQNENV. The CDR3 extends over 16 amino acids. The ends lost 0 bases at V and 3 bases at J; junction bases unmatched: 2. CDR3: CASSQSTSGVTDTQYF. The CDR3 nucleotides are TGTGCCAGCAGCCAATCGACTAGCGGGGTTACAGATACGCAGTATTTT.

The gene calls are TRBV5-1 and TRBJ2-3; 8 bases are a match to TRBD2. Germline values: CDR1 SGHRS, CDR2 YFSETQ. V trimming: 4 bases; J trimming: 0 bases; junction bases outside the gene matches: 10. The CDR3 has 17 amino acids. CDR3 amino acids: CASSGITSGLSTDTQYF. CDR3 nucleotides: TGCGCCAGCAGCGGAATAACTAGCGGACTTAGCACAGATACGCAGTATTTT.

This clonotype was detected only once. The chain couples TRBV4-1 to TRBJ2-3, with a possible D match to TRBD2 (6 bases). Trimming pared 5 bases from V and 2 bases from J, leaving 8 bases between. CDR3 length: 13 amino acids. Germline assignment: CDR1 MGHRA and CDR2 YSYEKL. The CDR3 bases are TGCGCCAGCAGCGGGACTCCCACAGATACGCAGTATTTT. Residues: CASSGTPTDTQYF.

The CDR3 DNA reads TGCAGCGGAATAGACAGTCTGAACACTGAAGCTTTCTTT. It encodes CSGIDSLNTEAFF. The chain employs TRBV29-1 and TRBJ1-1; D is perhaps TRBD1 (5 bases). The CDR3 runs 13 residues. Trimming took off 7 bases at V and 0 bases at J, with 12 bases between the two ends. The germline V gene has CDR1 SQVTM and CDR2 ANQGSEA.

The J gene is TRBJ2-1, the V gene TRBV20-1, with TRBD1 matching over 7 bases. The length of the CDR3 is 14 residues. Germline lookup yields CDR1 DFQATT and CDR2 SNEGSKA (reference sequence). The ends lost 2 bases at V and 1 base at J; junction bases unmatched: 2. Here the CDR3 reads CSARQGVSYNEQFF. The CDR3 nucleotides read TGCAGTGCTAGACAGGGGGTTTCCTACAATGAGCAGTTCTTC.

CDR3 nucleotide sequence: TGCAGTGCTAGTCCAGGGGGTGTGAACACTGAAGCTTTCTTT. As protein: CSASPGGVNTEAFF. This chain uses TRBV20-1 with TRBJ1-1, with 7 bases identical to TRBD1. The CDR3 length is 14 residues. Germline CDR1 and CDR2: DFQATT and SNEGSKA (reference sequence). V lost 3 bases and J lost 0; bases outside the gene matches: 4.

J is TRBJ1-2 and V is TRBV19; D is unclear. Deletions cut 9 bases from V and 6 bases from J, with 11 bases between. Germline V gene sequence: CDR1 LNHDA, CDR2 SQIVND (reference sequence). The CDR3 is made up of 11 amino acids. The CDR3 sequence is CARTLANGYTF. The CDR3 DNA sequence: TGTGCCAGGACCCTAGCGAATGGCTACACCTTC.

The genes are TRBV5-1 and TRBJ2-7; TRBD1 matches at 12 bases. The J segment lost 4 bases and the V segment lost 3 bases, leaving 11 bases of the junction unmatched. The CDR3 consists of 17 residues. CDR1 SGHRS and CDR2 YFSETQ come from the germline V gene. The CDR3 protein is CASSSLPPGQGAYEQYF. As DNA, the CDR3 is TGCGCCAGCAGCTCCCTGCCACCGGGACAGGGGGCTTACGAGCAGTACTTC.